Included here is one TCR beta chain sequence, with context. The target of this receptor is not known. Base qualities were left out, and no much larger clone turns up one base away. This sample was taken from a study of CD8+ T cells in alopecia areata (dated by TCRdb to the late 2010s). Turning to the overall study: The treated patients took part in an open-label pilot trial in which moderate-to-severe alopecia areata was treated with oral tofacitinib at 5 to 10 mg twice daily. Tofacitinib was administered for 6 to 18 months, and 6 months of follow-up off drug were then conducted to assess delayed response and recurrence. The SALT score, which quantifies the percentage of affected scalp surface area, was used to measure disease severity in treated patients. High-throughput TCRbeta sequencing was used to examine T cell clonal expansion in alopecia areata in both the C3H/HeJ mouse model and human patients. On the human side, TCRbeta sequencing was run on scalp tissue and on sorted CD4+ and CD8+ peripheral blood T cells from healthy controls and from alopecia areata patients with either patchy or totalis/universalis disease. Biopsies were taken from tofacitinib-treated patients at baseline and again at 4 and 24 weeks into treatment, and several of those patients also had a later scalp biopsy. Clonality in the scalp was compared among normal scalp (n=4), patchy alopecia areata scalp (n=8), and alopecia totalis/universalis scalp (n=8). The RNA source kit depended on sample type: the PAXgene miRNA kit for fixed scalp, the miRNeasy kit for PBMCs, and the RNeasy kit for mouse skin. Amplification of TCRbeta CDR3 regions was done by immunoSEQ multiplex PCR using 35 Vbeta forward primers and 13 Jbeta reverse primers. Broad study findings and their caveats: TCR sequences shared between patients were less clear than in mice, possibly partly because of HLA diversity in the patient population. Resident alphabeta T cells in normal human skin are also sequenced, complicating scalp TCR repertoire analysis, unlike mouse skin dominated by gammadelta T cells. Scalp clonality and the number of expanded CD8+ clones among the top 100 scalp clones were significantly decreased by tofacitinib. Because the treated cohort was small and had only one nonresponder, larger studies are needed to examine links between baseline CD8+ expansion and response. Higher clonality and more expanded CD8+ clones were observed in lesional scalp than in normal scalp, particularly in alopecia totalis/universalis, a finding suggestive of antigenic drive. Many expanded lesional clones persisted in scalp and blood during tofacitinib treatment, which may partly explain relapse after stopping treatment.

CDR1 and CDR2, looked up from the germline V gene (reference sequence), are MNHEY and SMNVEV. The CDR3 sequence holds 17 residues, the cysteine and phenylalanine included. Only the CDR3 DNA stays, 51 bases, in frame from base 1. Trimming takes 3 bases from V and 0 bases from J, and the germline ends sit 16 bases apart. The sample's treatment or condition label, decoded: oral pan-JAK inhibitor, 5-10 mg twice daily. Lesional scalp punch biopsies and peripheral blood were collected from alopecia areata patients. PBMCs were isolated by density centrifugation and stained for CD3, CD4 and CD8, and CD4+ and CD8+ T cells were sorted on a FACSAria. The method was the immunoSEQ multiplex PCR assay. To provide template for TCR sequencing, every sample had RNA extracted and reverse transcribed into cDNA. First-strand cDNA was synthesized with SuperScript III using a 2:1 mix of oligo-dT and random hexamers. A synthetic immune receptor repertoire was used to measure amplification bias, and any remaining bias was corrected computationally. In the paper's pipeline: Raw reads were preprocessed for error removal, and CDR3 was defined according to IMGT conventions as running from the conserved cysteine to phenylalanine. Clonality was computed by normalizing Shannon entropy by log2 of the number of productive unique TCRs and subtracting the result from 1. CD4 or CD8 identity of scalp clones was inferred by cross-referencing scalp TCRbeta sequences with sorted blood CD4 and CD8 repertoires. This is the immuneACCESS table as TCRdb keeps it, with only in-frame sequences that have V and J called. A part of the clones is gone; compared with another copy, unresolved V genes explain less than half, and the rest is unexplained. V and J calls and clone size are as listed in that table; D and trimming were resolved from the DNA. The table for this sample lists about 180,000 clones; about 61% of them were counted only once. 16% of the sample belongs to the ten largest clones.

The source was CD4+ T cells sorted from blood, collected at approximately week 56, from a patient treated with tofacitinib. This sequence uses TRBV27 and TRBJ2-3; the D call is tentative, TRBD1 or TRBD2, as each matches 6 bases. The TCR originated in a human donor with alopecia areata. CDR3 protein: CASSFGAEGGSTDTQYF. The DNA reads as follows: TGTGCCAGCAGTTTCGGGGCCGAGGGGGGAAGCACAGATACGCAGTATTTT.